This T cell receptor beta chain appears in the sequencing data of a study of T cells in Graves' hyperthyroidism and ophthalmopathy. The sample holds many counts of this clonotype. The antigen remains unidentified. The study, taken as a whole, reports: Onset of ophthalmopathy came a median approximately 6 months after the model predicted it.

Amplified TCR beta CDR3 regions derived from RNA transcripts. The HTBI primer set was used in a first-round RT-PCR of the TCR CDR3. TCRdb ran MiXCR on the multiplex PCR reads and lists one entry per CDR3 protein. The sample yields approximately 520,000 distinct CDR3 sequences, around 22% seen once. Germline-derived CDR1 and CDR2 are SGHDT and YYEEEE. This CDR3 has 14 amino acids. Trimming took off 1 base at V and 4 bases at J, with 11 bases between the two ends. The rearrangement uses TRBV5-6 and TRBJ1-1; no definite D call. The receptor was isolated from a woman aged 25 to 39 with Graves' ophthalmopathy. Sequencing was done on a sample of blood. The CDR3 DNA reads as TGTGCCAGCAGCTTGATCAGAAGCCGCACTGAAGCTTTCTTT. This encodes CASSLIRSRTEAFF. The variable domain in full, with the rest retrieved from reference TRBV5-6 and TRBJ1-1, is DAGVTQSPTHLIKTRGQQVTLRCSPKSGHDTVSWYQQALGQGPQFIFQYYEEEERQRGNFPDRFSGHQFPNYSSELNVNALLLGDSALYLCASSLIRSRTEAFFGQGTRLTVV.